This T cell receptor beta chain appears in the sequencing data of a study of breast tumors, draining lymph nodes, adjacent tissues. The lymph nodes were axillary draining lymph nodes from breast cancer patients. Study results and limitations: Findings are consistent with lymph node origin and intratumoral expansion of most tumor T cells. Luminal-like breast cancer showed significantly higher tumor–nontumor repertoire similarity than basal-like. Tumors had less TCR diversity than lymph nodes, more than nontumor tissue. Data only fit, rather than demonstrated, lymph node origin of most tumor T cells.

Using its own MiXCR run on the multiplex PCR reads, TCRdb lists one record per CDR3 protein. The sample shows around 150,000 distinct CDR3 sequences, roughly 33% of them seen only once. The trim removed 3 bases at V and 6 bases at J, leaving 5 bases unmatched. This CDR3 is built from 13 residues. Germline values: CDR1 KGHSH, CDR2 LQKENI. This clonotype came up many times. Antigen specificity is unknown. This receptor was taken from a female donor with breast cancer. Some clones in this sample may be carry-over from other donors' samples. Sample: axillary lymph node tissue. The V gene is TRBV18, the J gene TRBJ2-7; 7 bases map to TRBD1. CDR3 sequence: CASSPGQAAEQYF. The DNA for the CDR3 is TGTGCCAGCTCACCTGGACAGGCGGCCGAGCAGTACTTC.